The 7 T cell receptor beta chains in this list originate from one sample, sequenced in a study of T cell responses to AZD1222 COVID-19 vaccine. Only in-frame clones appear in the TCRdb table, and some are missing; sequencing was by immunoSEQ multiplex PCR. The sample contains around 190,000 clones, roughly 92% of which appear only once. The sequencing here drew on peripheral blood, taken on day 0 of AZD1222 vaccination. The receptors were gathered from an adult in good health.

The rearrangement joins TRBV9 to TRBJ1-2; TRBD1 aligns across 7 bases. CDR1 and CDR2 from the germline V gene are SGDLS and YYNGEE. The CDR3 runs to 14 residues. V lost 4 bases and J lost 3; bases outside the gene matches: 6. The CDR3 region has the DNA TGTGCCAGCAGCATAGGGGGCGGCGACTATGGCTACACCTTC. Its translation: CASSIGGGDYGYTF. Full variable domain (remainder filled in from reference TRBV9 and TRBJ1-2): DSGVTQTPKHLITATGQRVTLRCSPRSGDLSVYWYQQSLDQGLQFLIQYYNGEERAKGNILERFSAQQFPDLHSELNLSSLELGDSALYFCASSIGGGDYGYTFGSGTRLTVV.

A remark on this clone: A junction boundary mismatches the germline segment, possibly from a read error. The CDR3 DNA follows: TGTGCCTGCAGCTTAGAGGGCGGGGGTGGAGATACGCAGTATTTT. Its translation: CACSLEGGGGDTQYF. The V call is TRBV11-3, the J call TRBJ2-3, with 7 nucleotides matching TRBD2. The CDR3 loop spans 15 amino acids. Germline V CDR1 and CDR2: SGHNT, YENEEA.

The chain couples TRBV28 to TRBJ1-5; D not certain. The germline V gene has CDR1 MDHEN and CDR2 SYDVKM. The V end was cut by 3 bases, the J end by 7 bases, with 7 bases between. This CDR3 is 12 amino acids long. The CDR3 loop is CASSFGEQPQHF. CDR3 sequence (DNA): TGTGCCAGCAGTTTTGGGGAGCAGCCCCAGCATTTT.

Of note for this clone: At one end the junction does not follow the germline gene, possibly because of a read error. This chain uses TRBV27 with TRBJ1-2; 7 bases are shared with TRBD1. The CDR3 contains 13 residues. Per the germline V gene, CDR1 is MNHEY and CDR2 is SMNVEV (reference sequence). In nucleotides, the CDR3 is TGTGCCAGCAGCCAGGGACAGAACTATGGTTACACCTTC. Its translation: CASSQGQNYGYTF.

The chain uses TRBV10-3 and TRBJ1-2; 7 bases line up with TRBD1. CDR1 is ENHRY and CDR2 is SYGVKD in the germline V gene. The CDR3 covers 13 residues. The J segment lost 8 bases and the V segment lost 11 bases, leaving 14 bases of the junction unmatched. Here the CDR3 DNA reads TGTGCCGCCCGACAGGGAACAATAGAGGGCTACACCTTC. This sequence encodes CAARQGTIEGYTF.

This chain connects TRBV19 to TRBJ1-5; D is unclear. The CDR3 covers 14 residues. The germline V gene encodes CDR1 LNHDA and CDR2 SQIVND (reference sequence). V was cut by 7 bases and J by 1 base, with 11 bases left in between. The DNA of the CDR3 is TGTGCCAGTATCAGAGGGAGCAGCAATCAGCCCCAGCATTTT. Translation: CASIRGSSNQPQHF.

This clone appeared a few times. The chain carries TRBV5-5 and TRBJ1-1, with D possibly matching TRBD1 (5 bases). CDR3 size: 14 residues. Per the germline V gene, CDR1 is SGHKS and CDR2 is YYEKEE (reference sequence). V was cut by 0 bases and J by 2 bases, with 8 bases left in between. This CDR3 is CASSLAGGNTEAFF. In DNA form, the CDR3 reads TGTGCCAGCAGCTTGGCCGGGGGTAACACTGAAGCTTTCTTT.